The next 22 T cell receptor beta chains were all read from a single sample in a study of identical twins. TCRdb called the 5' RACE reads again in MiXCR, with one record for every CDR3 protein. In the table there are a few hundred thousand distinct CDR3 sequences, approximately 10% of which are singletons. These data are also associated with another study on yellow fever vaccine responses in identical twins.

Sequencing used PBMCs. The receptors were sampled from a young woman in good health.

This clonotype was seen a handful of times. The genes are TRBV4-2 and TRBJ2-1, with D perhaps TRBD2 (6 bases). Germline CDR1 LGHNA, CDR2 YNFKEQ. The CDR3 has 15 residues. Trimming took 6 bases from V and 4 from J, leaving 16 bases between them. In nucleotides, the CDR3 is TGTGCCAGCAGAACGGGGGAAAGTCTGTACAATGAGCAGTTCTTC. Encoded protein: CASRTGESLYNEQFF.

There are many counts of this clonotype. The chain uses TRBV10-3 and TRBJ1-1, with 9 bases lining up with TRBD1. This CDR3 is 15 amino acids long. Germline CDR1 ENHRY, CDR2 SYGVKD. The V and J ends lost 6 bases and 0 bases, in that order; junction bases with no gene match: 5. The CDR3 region has the DNA TGTGCCATCAGGTTGGACAGGGGAATGAACACTGAAGCTTTCTTT. Amino acids: CAIRLDRGMNTEAFF.

This clonotype was seen more than once but under ten times. This rearrangement joins TRBV7-2 to TRBJ2-5; 9 bases match TRBD2. Per germline, CDR1 SGHTA and CDR2 FQGNSA. The CDR3 is made up of 16 amino acids. V dropped 5 bases and J dropped 4; count of bases not matched to a gene: 11. The CDR3 bases are TGTGCCAGCAGCCCCCGACTAGCGGAGATCCCAGAGACCCAGTACTTC. Amino acid sequence: CASSPRLAEIPETQYF.

This clonotype was recorded many times. V gene TRBV7-6 combines with J gene TRBJ2-7; TRBD1 might be the D (6 bases). Germline-derived CDR1 and CDR2 are SGHVS and FNYEAQ. Between the trimmed V and J ends, which lost 5 bases and 6 bases, there was a span of 17 bases. The CDR3 loop spans 14 amino acids. CDR3 in DNA: TGTGCCAGCAGCCCTAAGGGGGTGGCGAGCGAGCAGTACTTC. The encoded protein is CASSPKGVASEQYF.

A few counts support this clonotype. This chain joins TRBV12-3 or TRBV12-4 and TRBJ2-2; D may correspond to TRBD1 or TRBD2 (5 bases each). The CDR3 is 15 residues long. Trimming removed 7 bases from V and 2 bases from J, with 14 bases in between. The CDR3 DNA sequence: TGTGCCAGCAAACCGGGACCCACCAACACCGGGGAGCTGTTTTTT. This translates into CASKPGPTNTGELFF.

This clonotype was observed many times. This rearrangement joins TRBV7-2 to TRBJ2-7; unclear D gene. In germline, CDR1 is SGHTA, CDR2 FQGNSA. The V and J ends lost 3 bases and 5 bases respectively, with 5 bases between them. The CDR3 spans 11 residues. This chain's CDR3 is CASSFNDEQYF. The CDR3 DNA reads TGTGCCAGCAGCTTTAACGACGAGCAGTACTTC.

This clonotype was recorded a few times. This chain links TRBV7-9 with TRBJ2-5, with D perhaps TRBD1 (5 bases). From germline, CDR1 is SEHNR and CDR2 FQNEAQ (reference sequence). CDR3 length equals 14 residues. Trimming left V 2 bases short and J 3 bases short, with 10 bases between. The CDR3 sequence is CASSLLTVKETQYF. The CDR3 DNA follows: TGTGCCAGCAGCTTACTGACAGTAAAAGAGACCCAGTACTTC.

This clonotype was counted ten times or more. The rearrangement links TRBV12-3 or TRBV12-4 to TRBJ2-5; D may correspond to TRBD1 or TRBD2 (5 bases each). The CDR3 runs 14 residues. Trimming stripped 0 bases from V and 3 bases from J, with 8 bases between. CDR3 coding DNA: TGTGCCAGCAGTTTAGCCGGGACGGAAGAGACCCAGTACTTC. Protein sequence: CASSLAGTEETQYF.

The chain carries TRBV5-5 and TRBJ2-5; 10 positions agree with TRBD2. CDR3 length equals 15 residues. J lost 3 bases, V lost 2 bases, and 4 bases had no gene match. CDR1 and CDR2 (germline): SGHKS, YYEKEE (reference sequence). The CDR3 reads CASSLQLAGKETQYF. In DNA form, the CDR3 reads TGTGCCAGCAGCTTACAACTAGCGGGAAAAGAGACCCAGTACTTC.

This clonotype was detected many times. This rearrangement joins TRBV12-3 or TRBV12-4 to TRBJ2-3, with TRBD2 identical over 7 bases. Unmatched junction bases numbered 7, after V lost 2 bases and J lost 2 bases. This CDR3 spans 16 amino acids. The CDR3 is CASSLLTGGFTDTQYF. The CDR3 nucleotides are TGTGCCAGCAGTTTATTGACGGGGGGATTCACAGATACGCAGTATTTT.

CDR3 loop: CASSYGQYEQYF. The CDR3 coding sequence is TGTGCCAGCAGTTATGGACAGTACGAGCAGTACTTC. The V call is TRBV6-6, the J call TRBJ2-7; D may be TRBD1 (6 bases). Trimming stripped 3 bases from V and 4 bases from J, with 7 bases between. Per germline, CDR1 MNHNY and CDR2 SVGAGI (reference sequence). The CDR3 runs to 12 residues.

On this clonotype: This clone may be a read error of a much larger clone one base away. V usage is TRBV24-1 and J usage is TRBJ2-5; 9 bases map to TRBD1. V trimming: 4 bases; J trimming: 9 bases; junction bases outside the gene matches: 8. The CDR3 totals 14 residues. Germline lookup yields CDR1 KGHDR and CDR2 SFDVKD. CDR3 nucleotides: TGTGCCACCAGTGAACCAGGGACAGGGAAGTCCCAGTACTTC. This gives the protein CATSEPGTGKSQYF.

This clonotype was seen repeatedly, ten times or more. The rearrangement uses TRBV5-6 and TRBJ1-1, with 9 bases that match TRBD1. Looked up from germline, CDR1 is SGHDT and CDR2 is YYEEEE. Trimming took 5 bases from V and 1 from J; bases not matched to a gene: 9. CDR3 size: 16 residues. As DNA, the CDR3 is TGTGCCAGCAGGACGGGGACAGGGTTGAGGAACACTGAAGCTTTCTTT. Protein: CASRTGTGLRNTEAFF.

The chain is built from TRBV7-2 and TRBJ2-5; TRBD1 might be the D (6 bases). The CDR3 is 16 amino acids. Germline lookup yields CDR1 SGHTA and CDR2 FQGNSA. Trimming removed 2 bases from V and 5 bases from J, with 18 bases in between. This chain's CDR3 is CASSLFLNRVGETQYF. CDR3 nucleotides: TGTGCCAGCAGCTTATTTTTGAACAGGGTTGGGGAGACCCAGTACTTC.

This clonotype was seen once. The CDR3 region is CASRLAGGPFDEQFF. The DNA for the CDR3 is TGTGCCAGCAGGCTAGCGGGAGGGCCCTTCGATGAGCAGTTCTTC. This chain links TRBV2 with TRBJ2-1, with 12 bases matching TRBD2. V gave up 6 bases and J gave up 8 bases; unmatched junction bases: 8. CDR1 and CDR2 (germline): SNHLY, FYNNEI. This CDR3 is built from 15 residues.

This clonotype showed up just a few times. The chain has TRBV7-9 and TRBJ2-7; 10 positions match TRBD1. The V segment lost 5 bases and the J segment 5 bases; nucleotides outside the gene matches: 3. Germline V lookup: CDR1 SEHNR, CDR2 FQNEAQ (reference sequence). This CDR3 comprises 13 residues. The CDR3: CASSRQGAHEQYF. The CDR3 region has the DNA TGTGCCAGCAGCCGACAGGGGGCCCACGAGCAGTACTTC.

This clonotype was picked up many times. The chain links TRBV7-2 to TRBJ2-3, with D tentatively TRBD2 (6 bases). This CDR3 has 16 amino acids. Germline CDR1 and CDR2: SGHTA and FQGNSA. V was pared by 5 bases and J by 0 bases, with 15 bases between. The CDR3 loop is CASSKSLGTSTDTQYF. Written as DNA, the CDR3 is TGTGCCAGCAGCAAATCTCTAGGGACTAGCACAGATACGCAGTATTTT.

This clonotype was seen more than once but under ten times. This chain uses TRBV5-4 with TRBJ2-3; D unclear. CDR1 SGHNT and CDR2 YYREEE come from the germline V gene (reference sequence). This CDR3 region has 14 residues. Trimming left V 1 base short and J 6 bases short, with 12 bases between. CDR3 bases: TGTGCCAGCAGCTTGTTTACAGCATCCGATACGCAGTATTTT. Its protein product is CASSLFTASDTQYF.

This clonotype was observed at least ten times. This sequence joins TRBV20-1 and TRBJ1-1; D not certain. V lost 3 bases to trimming and J lost 3 bases, with 5 bases between them. The CDR3 has 11 amino acids. The germline CDR1 and CDR2 sequences are DFQATT and SNEGSKA (reference sequence). For the CDR3, the DNA is TGCAGTGCTAGTCCGTACACTGAAGCTTTCTTT. This translates into CSASPYTEAFF.

This clonotype was seen ten or more times. The V and J genes are TRBV6-2 or TRBV6-3 and TRBJ2-2, with D maybe TRBD1 (6 bases). V was cut by 10 bases and J by 7 bases, with 16 bases left in between. Germline V gene lookup returns CDR1 MNHEY and CDR2 SVGEGT. The CDR3 has 13 amino acids. The CDR3: CATQGGLYGELFF. The CDR3 nucleotides are TGTGCCACTCAAGGGGGATTATACGGGGAGCTGTTTTTT.

The chain joins TRBV6-1 to TRBJ2-1; the match to TRBD2 covers 13 bases. Germline V gives CDR1 MNHNS, CDR2 SASEGT. Trimming removed 5 bases from V and 6 bases from J; junction bases left unmatched: 4. The CDR3 consists of 15 residues. The CDR3 DNA follows: TGTGCCAGCAGTCGACTAGCGGGGGGCGGCAATGAGCAGTTCTTC. It is translated as CASSRLAGGGNEQFF.

At least ten counts were recorded for this clonotype. The rearrangement joins TRBV29-1 to TRBJ2-1; 8 bases fit TRBD1. Germline trimming cut 7 bases from V and 10 bases from J; bases unmatched to any gene: 6. CDR3 length: 11 residues. Germline CDR1 is SQVTM and CDR2 is ANQGSEA. The CDR3 nucleotides read TGCAGCGCCTACCAGGGGGCAGAGCAGTTCTTC. This translates into CSAYQGAEQFF.